This T cell receptor beta chain was profiled in a study of T-cell memory formation after mild COVID-19 (dated by TCRdb to the early 2020s). For the study in its entirety: TCR sequence clusters from the two donors were found to be largely donor specific. The cohort comprised two young, previously healthy adult volunteers, one female and one male. Longitudinal TCRalpha and TCRbeta repertoire sequencing tracked T-cell clones expanding and contracting after mild COVID-19 in a couple of donors.

Broad study findings and their caveats: Only a couple of mild cases were covered by the study, and larger cohorts that include severe cases with pre-infection samples were considered necessary. From day 15 to 85, contracting clones showed balanced CD4/CD8 phenotypes, whereas a second wave of clones that expanded from day 15 to 37 leaned towards CD4+. Contracting CD4+ clones appeared mostly in the CM and EM memory subsets, whereas CD8+ clones were enriched in EMRA. Whether the second-wave clones peaking on day 37 were SARS-CoV-2 specific was not confirmed. Some responding clones were detected in pre-infection memory, suggesting pre-existing cross-reactive memory T cells joined the SARS-CoV-2 response.

From its cysteine to its phenylalanine, the CDR3 spans 14 amino acids. Only the CDR3 DNA is retained, 42 bases long and in frame from the first base. In the germline V gene, CDR1 corresponds to MNHEY and CDR2 to SVGEGT. V loses 4 bases of germline sequence and J loses 1 base, and the interval between the two ends is 10 bases. This clonotype was counted only a few times. Its binding antigen is unknown. Base qualities are missing; no much larger clone stands one base away. The data were produced on an Illumina NovaSeq 6000. TCRalpha and TCRbeta cDNA libraries were built by 5'RACE with constant-segment primers, adding sample barcodes and unique molecular identifiers. RNA was extracted from every sample with Trizol reagent. Library amplification was performed in two PCR steps, and a second sample barcode and Illumina TruSeq adapters were introduced in the second step. Libraries were sequenced on an Illumina NovaSeq with 2 x 150 bp paired-end reads. In the paper's pipeline: Reads were demultiplexed and collapsed into UMI-guided consensus sequences with migec v1.2.7. With mixcr v2.1.11, UMI consensuses were aligned to TRA and TRB V and J templates and assembled into clonotypes. A clonotype was counted as expanded or contracted only when both edgeR and NoisET called the clonotype significant, with the noise models trained on biological replicates. For edgeR calls, a false discovery rate-adjusted p below 0.01 and a log2 fold-change threshold of 1 were applied. PCA with hierarchical clustering of max-normalized trajectories of the 1000 most abundant clonotypes was used as exploratory dynamics analysis. Separately sequenced CD4+ and CD8+ repertoires were used to assign a CD4 or CD8 phenotype to each responding clone. TCRdb trimmed the raw reads at Q25, called clones with MiXCR and kept productive beta chains. Each CDR3 protein appears once, grouped with its most common genes and DNA. In this record, the V and J calls reflect TCRdb's handling and not the investigators' own analysis. In this sample the table shows 250,000 to 350,000 distinct CDR3 sequences, over 11% of which occur a single time. The biggest ten clones account for under 25% of the sample.

PBMCs were isolated by Ficoll-Paque density gradient centrifugation. The source material was PBMCs or a T cell subset sorted from them (not recorded which). This chain joins TRBV6-2 or TRBV6-3 to TRBJ2-5; the D gene is not confidently resolved. The TCR originated in a man aged 18 to 30 who had mild COVID-19 (a few samples of this study predate the infection). The sample titles of this study are shuffled in the database, so cell type and time point are left out; the donor was told from shared clones. The bases are TGTGCCAGCAGTTCTGGCAGGCGCCAAGAGACCCAGTACTTC. The translation is CASSSGRRQETQYF.